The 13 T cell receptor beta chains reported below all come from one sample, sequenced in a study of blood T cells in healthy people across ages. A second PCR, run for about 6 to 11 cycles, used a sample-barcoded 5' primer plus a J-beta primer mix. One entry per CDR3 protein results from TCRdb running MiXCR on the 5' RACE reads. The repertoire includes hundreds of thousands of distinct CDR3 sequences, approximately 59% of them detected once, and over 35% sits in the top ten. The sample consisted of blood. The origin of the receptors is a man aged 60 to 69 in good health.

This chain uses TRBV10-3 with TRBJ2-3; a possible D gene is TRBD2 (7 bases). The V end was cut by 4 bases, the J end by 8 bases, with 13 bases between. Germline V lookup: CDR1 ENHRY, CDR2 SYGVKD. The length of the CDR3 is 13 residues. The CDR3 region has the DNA TGTGCCATCAGTGCTCGGGGGGCGCGTACGCAGTATTTT. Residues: CAISARGARTQYF.

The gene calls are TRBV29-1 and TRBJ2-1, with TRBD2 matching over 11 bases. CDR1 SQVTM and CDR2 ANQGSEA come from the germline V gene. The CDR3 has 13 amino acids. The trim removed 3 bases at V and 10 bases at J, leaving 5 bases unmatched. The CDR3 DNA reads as TGCAGCGTTGAGAAACTAGCGGGGGCCGAGCAGTTCTTC. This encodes CSVEKLAGAEQFF.

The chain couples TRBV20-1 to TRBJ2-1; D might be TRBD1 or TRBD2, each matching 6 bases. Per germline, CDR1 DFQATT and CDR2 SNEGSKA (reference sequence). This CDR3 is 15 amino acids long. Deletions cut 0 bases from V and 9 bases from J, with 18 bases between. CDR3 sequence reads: CSARDSRGAEGEQFF. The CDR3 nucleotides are TGCAGTGCTAGAGATTCGAGGGGGGCCGAGGGTGAGCAGTTCTTC.

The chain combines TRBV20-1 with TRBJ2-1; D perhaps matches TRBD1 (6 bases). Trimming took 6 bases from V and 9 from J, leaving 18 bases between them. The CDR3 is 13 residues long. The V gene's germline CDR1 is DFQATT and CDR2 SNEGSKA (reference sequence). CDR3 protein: CSAPHQGWGEQFF. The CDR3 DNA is TGCAGTGCACCTCACCAGGGGTGGGGTGAGCAGTTCTTC.

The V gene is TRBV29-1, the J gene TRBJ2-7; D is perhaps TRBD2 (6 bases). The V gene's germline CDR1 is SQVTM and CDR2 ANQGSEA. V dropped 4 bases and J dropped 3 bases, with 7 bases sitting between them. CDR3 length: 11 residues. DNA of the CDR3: TGCAGCGTTGGGACTATCTACGAGCAGTACTTC. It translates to CSVGTIYEQYF.

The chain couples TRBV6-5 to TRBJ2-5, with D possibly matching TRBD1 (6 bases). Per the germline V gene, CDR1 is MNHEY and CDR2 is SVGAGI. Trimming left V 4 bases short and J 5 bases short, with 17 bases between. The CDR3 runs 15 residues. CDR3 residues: CASSFTQGGLETQYF. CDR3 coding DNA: TGTGCCAGCAGTTTTACCCAAGGGGGTCTGGAGACCCAGTACTTC.

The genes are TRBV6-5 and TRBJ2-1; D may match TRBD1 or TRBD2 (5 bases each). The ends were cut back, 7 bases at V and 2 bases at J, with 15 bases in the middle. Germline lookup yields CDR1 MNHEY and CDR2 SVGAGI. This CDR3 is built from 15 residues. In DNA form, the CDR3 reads TGTGCCAGCAAAGACACGGGGACGACCTACAATGAGCAGTTCTTC. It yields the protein CASKDTGTTYNEQFF.

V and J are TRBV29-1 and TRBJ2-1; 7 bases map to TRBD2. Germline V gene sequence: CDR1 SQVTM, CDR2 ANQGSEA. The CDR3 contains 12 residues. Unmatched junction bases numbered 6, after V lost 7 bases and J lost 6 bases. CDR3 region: CSGGREGNEQFF. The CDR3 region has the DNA TGCAGCGGGGGCAGGGAGGGCAATGAGCAGTTCTTC.

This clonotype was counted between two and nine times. The CDR3 region has the DNA TGCGCCAGCAGCTTGGGTAGGGCAGTAGGCTACACCTTC. Protein sequence: CASSLGRAVGYTF. V gene TRBV5-1 combines with J gene TRBJ1-2; D ambiguous. The CDR3 covers 13 residues. CDR1 and CDR2 from the germline V gene are SGHRS and YFSETQ. V shed 0 bases and J shed 8 bases, with 11 bases lying between them.

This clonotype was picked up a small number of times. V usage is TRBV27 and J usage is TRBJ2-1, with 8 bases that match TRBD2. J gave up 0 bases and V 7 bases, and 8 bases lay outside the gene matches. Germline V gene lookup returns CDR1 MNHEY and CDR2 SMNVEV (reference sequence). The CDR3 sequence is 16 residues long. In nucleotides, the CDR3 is TGTGCCAGCAAAGGCGGGGGGCGTAGCTCCTACAATGAGCAGTTCTTC. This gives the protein CASKGGGRSSYNEQFF.

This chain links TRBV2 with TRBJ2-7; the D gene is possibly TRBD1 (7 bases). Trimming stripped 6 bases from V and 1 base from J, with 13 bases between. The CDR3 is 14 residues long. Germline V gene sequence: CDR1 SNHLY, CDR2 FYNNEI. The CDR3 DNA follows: TGTGCCAGCAGAACCCAGGGGGGATCCTACGAGCAGTACTTC. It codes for CASRTQGGSYEQYF.

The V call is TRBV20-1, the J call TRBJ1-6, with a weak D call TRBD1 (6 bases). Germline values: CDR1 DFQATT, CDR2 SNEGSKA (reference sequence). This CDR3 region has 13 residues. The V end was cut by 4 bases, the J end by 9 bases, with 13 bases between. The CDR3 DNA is TGCAGTGCTAAAGACAGGTCGGGTTCACCCCTCCACTTT. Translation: CSAKDRSGSPLHF.

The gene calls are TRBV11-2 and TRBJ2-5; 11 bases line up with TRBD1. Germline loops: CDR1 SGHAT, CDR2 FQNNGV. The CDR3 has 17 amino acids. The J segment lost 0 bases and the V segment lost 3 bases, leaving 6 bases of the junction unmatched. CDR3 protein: CASSLGQGVYHQETQYF. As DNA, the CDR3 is TGTGCCAGCAGCTTGGGACAGGGGGTATATCACCAAGAGACCCAGTACTTC.